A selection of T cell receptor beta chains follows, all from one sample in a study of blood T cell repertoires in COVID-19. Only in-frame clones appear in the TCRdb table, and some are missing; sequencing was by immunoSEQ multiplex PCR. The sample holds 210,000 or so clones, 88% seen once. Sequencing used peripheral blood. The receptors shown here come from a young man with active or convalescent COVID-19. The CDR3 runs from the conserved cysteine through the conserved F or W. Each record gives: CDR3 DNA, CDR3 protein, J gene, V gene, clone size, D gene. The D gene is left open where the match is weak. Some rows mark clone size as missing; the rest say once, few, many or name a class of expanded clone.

TGTGCCAGCAGTCCGACAGGGTCGACATCCTACGAGCAGTACTTC,CASSPTGSTSYEQYF,TRBJ2-7,TRBV27,NA,TRBD1
TGTGCCAGCAGTTCCGCTAGCGGCGAATACAATGAGCAGTTCTTC,CASSSASGEYNEQFF,TRBJ2-1,TRBV6-5,NA,TRBD2
TGTGCCAGCAGACCCGGGGGAATCGGGGATACGCAGTATTTT,CASRPGGIGDTQYF,TRBJ2-3,TRBV7-6,NA,NA
TGTGCCAGCAGCTCCCGTGTGCTACTTGAAGCTTTCTTT,CASSSRVLLEAFF,TRBJ1-1,TRBV7-8,NA,NA
TGTGCCAGTAGTATCGGGCCAGGGGGCAATCAGCCCCAGCATTTT,CASSIGPGGNQPQHF,TRBJ1-5,TRBV19,NA,NA
TGTGCCACCAGCACGAGTCGGGGGGGCGAGCAGTACTTC,CATSTSRGGEQYF,TRBJ2-7,TRBV15,NA,TRBD2
TGTGCCAGCAGTCCGAGAGACAGGAGAGTGAACACTGAAGCTTTCTTT,CASSPRDRRVNTEAFF,TRBJ1-1,TRBV6-8,once,NA
TGTGCCAGTAGTACGGGTCCCTTCTTCAATGAGCAGTTCTTC,CASSTGPFFNEQFF,TRBJ2-1,TRBV19,NA,NA
TGTGCCAGCAGGGCTGGACAGGGATTGAACACCGGGGAGCTGTTTTTT,CASRAGQGLNTGELFF,TRBJ2-2,TRBV2,NA,TRBD1
TGCGCCAGCAGCCCGGGACAGTTAGGAATTACAACTAATGAAAAACTGTTTTTT,CASSPGQLGITTNEKLFF,TRBJ1-4,TRBV5-1,once,TRBD1
TGTGCCAGCAGTGAGGGGCCGACTAGCGAAAAACTGTTTTTT,CASSEGPTSEKLFF,TRBJ1-4,TRBV2,NA,NA
TGTGCCAGCAGCCCGGGACTAGCGGGAGCCAATGAGCAGTTCTTC,CASSPGLAGANEQFF,TRBJ2-1,TRBV7-6,once,TRBD2
TGTGCCAGCAGTTTATCTTCGTCGCTAGGAGTCTCGAACTATGGCTACACCTTC,CASSLSSSLGVSNYGYTF,TRBJ1-2,TRBV27,NA,NA
TGTGCCAGCAGCTTCAGTGACAGTACTAATGAAAAACTGTTTTTT,CASSFSDSTNEKLFF,TRBJ1-4,TRBV7-2,NA,NA
TGTGCCAGCAGCTTGAGAGGCAGGGGAGATACTGAAGCTTTCTTT,CASSLRGRGDTEAFF,TRBJ1-1,TRBV5-4,NA,NA
TGTGCCAGTAGTCCCATGACCCTCAGGGGGTACACTGAAGCTTTCTTT,CASSPMTLRGYTEAFF,TRBJ1-1,TRBV19,NA,TRBD1
TGTGCCAGCAGCTCTAAACGGGTGGGAGGGGCGAACACCGGGGAGCTGTTTTTT,CASSSKRVGGANTGELFF,TRBJ2-2,TRBV7-9,once,TRBD2
TGTGCCAGCAGCTTACCAGGGGCCCGTGAAGCTTTCTTT,CASSLPGAREAFF,TRBJ1-1,TRBV7-9,NA,NA
TGTGCCAGCAGCCCGGGGGGGGATGAAGCTTTCTTT,CASSPGGDEAFF,TRBJ1-1,TRBV6-4,once,NA
TGTGCCAGCAGCGCCGGGACAGGGCACACTGAAGCTTTCTTT,CASSAGTGHTEAFF,TRBJ1-1,TRBV13,NA,TRBD1
TGTGCCAGCAGCCAACCTCCGAGGTCCCTAGCGGGAGGAACAGATACGCAGTATTTT,CASSQPPRSLAGGTDTQYF,TRBJ2-3,TRBV5-6,NA,TRBD2
TGTGCCAGCAGCCAAGGGCGCGGGGGTTATGACGAGCAGTACTTC,CASSQGRGGYDEQYF,TRBJ2-7,TRBV3-1/TRBV3-2,NA,TRBD2
TGCAGCGTTTCCGGGACAGGGTGGGTTAACTATGGCTACACCTTC,CSVSGTGWVNYGYTF,TRBJ1-2,TRBV29-1,NA,TRBD1
TGTGCCAGCAGTTACGCGAAGGGGTGGAACTATGGCTACACCTTC,CASSYAKGWNYGYTF,TRBJ1-2,TRBV6-5,NA,NA
TGTGCCTGGAGTGTAACTCTTCGAGGGGGAGAAGCTTTCTTT,CAWSVTLRGGEAFF,TRBJ1-1,TRBV30,NA,NA
TGTGCCAGCAGCCGGACACCGACAGGGAAAGAGGTCTATGGCTACACCTTC,CASSRTPTGKEVYGYTF,TRBJ1-2,TRBV5-4,NA,TRBD1
TGTGCCAGCATGCCCCGCGACTACAATGAGCAGTTCTTC,CASMPRDYNEQFF,TRBJ2-1,TRBV12-3/TRBV12-4,NA,NA
TGCGCCAGCAAAGCCAACCTCAATCAGCCCCAGCATTTT,CASKANLNQPQHF,TRBJ1-5,TRBV10-2,NA,NA
TGTGCCAGCAGTTTCATCCCAGATACGCAGTATTTT,CASSFIPDTQYF,TRBJ2-3,TRBV12-3/TRBV12-4,NA,NA
TGTGCCAGCAGTGTTATAGGGGTCACCGGGGAGCTGTTTTTT,CASSVIGVTGELFF,TRBJ2-2,TRBV2,NA,NA
TGTGCCAGCAGCCGGACTAGCGGGAGGGTCACCTACAATGAGCAGTTCTTC,CASSRTSGRVTYNEQFF,TRBJ2-1,TRBV11-3,NA,TRBD2
TGTGCCAGCAGTTACGCGCGGACTAGCGGGTCCAACTACGAGCAGTACTTC,CASSYARTSGSNYEQYF,TRBJ2-7,TRBV6-2/TRBV6-3,NA,TRBD2
TGTGCCTGGAGTGTACTTGGCTATGGCTACACCTTC,CAWSVLGYGYTF,TRBJ1-2,TRBV30,NA,NA
TGTGCCAGCAGCTTATATCCAGGGAGGGATCTTCAGCCCCAGCATTTT,CASSLYPGRDLQPQHF,TRBJ1-5,TRBV11-2,NA,NA
TGCGCCAGCAGCTTGGATGCGTTCTACGAGCAGTACTTC,CASSLDAFYEQYF,TRBJ2-7,TRBV5-1,once,NA
TGTGCCAGCAGCCAGGAGGACAGGGGAGATAATTCACCCCTCCACTTT,CASSQEDRGDNSPLHF,TRBJ1-6,TRBV4-2,NA,TRBD1
TGTGCCAGCAGCCAAGAGAGAGCAGGGGTTACGGATGAGCAGTACTTC,CASSQERAGVTDEQYF,TRBJ2-7,TRBV4-2,NA,NA
TGTGCCGTAACAGGCAGGGGAGACGGCTACACCTTC,CAVTGRGDGYTF,TRBJ1-2,TRBV10-3,NA,NA
TGTGCCAGCAGCTCTAGCAGGGGGTCCTACAATGAGCAGTTCTTC,CASSSSRGSYNEQFF,TRBJ2-1,TRBV5-6,NA,TRBD1
TGTGCCAGCAGTCCGGGGACACGAAACACCATATATTTT,CASSPGTRNTIYF,TRBJ1-3,TRBV12-3/TRBV12-4,NA,NA
TGCGCCAGCAGGTTCCGGGACATGGACGGCTACACCTTC,CASRFRDMDGYTF,TRBJ1-2,TRBV5-1,NA,NA
TGTGCCAGCAGCTCTAATCCGCGGTCCGAGCAGTACTTC,CASSSNPRSEQYF,TRBJ2-7,TRBV7-2,NA,NA
TGTGCCACCAGCAGAGCGGGACTTTACAATGAGCAGTTCTTC,CATSRAGLYNEQFF,TRBJ2-1,TRBV15,NA,NA
TGTGCCTGGAGTGTACCCCCGGGGGTCCTCTATGGCTACACCTTC,CAWSVPPGVLYGYTF,TRBJ1-2,TRBV30,NA,NA
TGTGCCAGCAGCGGAAGGACAGTCCAAGAGACCCAGTACTTC,CASSGRTVQETQYF,TRBJ2-5,TRBV9,NA,NA
TGTGCCAGCAGCCCAAGCGGGAGGGCCTCGGAGAACACGCAGTATTTT,CASSPSGRASENTQYF,TRBJ2-3,TRBV9,NA,TRBD2
TGTGCCAGCGGACTGACAAGTTTCACTACTGAAGCTTTCTTT,CASGLTSFTTEAFF,TRBJ1-1,TRBV2,NA,NA
TGTGCCAGCACCCGTTCCGGAGCGGGAGACCCCTACGAGCAGTACTTC,CASTRSGAGDPYEQYF,TRBJ2-7,TRBV28,NA,TRBD2
TGTGCCAGCAGCCGCCGAAGTACGACAGGGAGCTATGGCTACACCTTC,CASSRRSTTGSYGYTF,TRBJ1-2,TRBV3-1/TRBV3-2,NA,TRBD1
TGTGCCAGCAGTGACAATAGCAATCAGCCCCAGCATTTT,CASSDNSNQPQHF,TRBJ1-5,TRBV6-1,NA,NA